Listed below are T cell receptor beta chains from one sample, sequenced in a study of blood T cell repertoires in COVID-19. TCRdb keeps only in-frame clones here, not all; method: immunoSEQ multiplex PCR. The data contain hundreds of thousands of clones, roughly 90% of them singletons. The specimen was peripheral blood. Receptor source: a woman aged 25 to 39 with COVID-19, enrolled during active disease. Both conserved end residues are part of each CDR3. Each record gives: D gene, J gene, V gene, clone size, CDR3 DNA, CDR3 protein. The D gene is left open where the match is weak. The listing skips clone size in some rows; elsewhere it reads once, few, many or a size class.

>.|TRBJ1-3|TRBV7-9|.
TGTGCCAGCAGCTTAGGGAGAATCTCTGGAAACACCATATATTTT
CASSLGRISGNTIYF
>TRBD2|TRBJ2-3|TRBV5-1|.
TGCGCCAGCAGCTCGGATGGGCGGGGGGGCACAGATACGCAGTATTTT
CASSSDGRGGTDTQYF
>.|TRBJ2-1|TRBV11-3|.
TGTGCCAGCAGCCAAGGAGGGACTGCGTCCTACAATGAGCAGTTCTTC
CASSQGGTASYNEQFF
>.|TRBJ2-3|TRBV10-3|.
TGTGCCATCAGTGATCGCCCAGATGCCGATACGCAGTATTTT
CAISDRPDADTQYF
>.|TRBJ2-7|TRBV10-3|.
TGTGCCATCAGGGGGGCAGCGGGATGGGAGCAGTACTTC
CAIRGAAGWEQYF
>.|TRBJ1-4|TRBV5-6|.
TGTGCCAGCAGCCGTCTTAATGAAAAACTGTTTTTT
CASSRLNEKLFF
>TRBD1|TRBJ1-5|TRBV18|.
TGTGCCAGCTCAAAGACAGGGGGCAATCAGCCCCAGCATTTT
CASSKTGGNQPQHF
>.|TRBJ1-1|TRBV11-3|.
TGTGCCAGCAGCTTAGTGTGGTGGGGCTTAACTGCTGAAGCTTTCTTT
CASSLVWWGLTAEAFF
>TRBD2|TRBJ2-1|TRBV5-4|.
TGTGCCAGCAGCTCCCCTACTAGCGGCCCCTTCAATGAGCAGTTCTTC
CASSSPTSGPFNEQFF
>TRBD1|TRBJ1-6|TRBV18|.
TGTGCCAGCTCACCCGGGACAGGGGAATCACCCCTCCACTTT
CASSPGTGESPLHF
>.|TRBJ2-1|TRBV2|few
TGTGCCAGCAGTGAGCTGAGGGGGGGCTCCTACAATGAGCAGTTCTTC
CASSELRGGSYNEQFF
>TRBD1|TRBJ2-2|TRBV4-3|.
TGCGCCAGCAGCCATATACCCGGGGACAGGGTTGGATACACCGGGGAGCTGTTTTTT
CASSHIPGDRVGYTGELFF
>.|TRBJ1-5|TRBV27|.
TGTGCCAGCGGACAGTTCGGTAGCAATCAGCCCCAGCATTTT
CASGQFGSNQPQHF
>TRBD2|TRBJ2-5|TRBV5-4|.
TGTGCCAGCAGCTTGTCTCCAGCGGGGGGGGAGGAGACCCAGTACTTC
CASSLSPAGGEETQYF
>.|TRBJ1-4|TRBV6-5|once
TGTGCCAGCAGTACCGGGAGAAAACTGTTTTTT
CASSTGRKLFF
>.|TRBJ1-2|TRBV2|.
TGTGCCAGCAGTGAGAATAGACAGTTGGGTGGCTACACCTTC
CASSENRQLGGYTF
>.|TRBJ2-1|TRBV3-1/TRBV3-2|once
TGTGCCAGCAGCCAGCTCACAGTGGGCAATGAGCAGTTCTTC
CASSQLTVGNEQFF
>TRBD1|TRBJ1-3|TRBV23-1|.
TGCGCCAGTCGTCAGGGGGCACAGGGATCTGGCTCTGGAAACACCATATATTTT
CASRQGAQGSGSGNTIYF
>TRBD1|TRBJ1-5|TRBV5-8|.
TGTGCCAGCAGCTTGGGACAGGGTTATTATCAGCCCCAGCATTTT
CASSLGQGYYQPQHF
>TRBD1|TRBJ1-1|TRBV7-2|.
TGTGCCAGCAGCTTAAGTCTCGACAGGGGGGGAACTGAAGCTTTCTTT
CASSLSLDRGGTEAFF
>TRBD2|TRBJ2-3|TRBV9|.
TGTGCCAGCAGCGTAGATGCTAGCGGAGACCTGGGAGATACGCAGTATTTT
CASSVDASGDLGDTQYF
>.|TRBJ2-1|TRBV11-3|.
TGTGCCAGCAGCTCCGGAGACGACCCGGTCTTC
CASSSGDDPVF
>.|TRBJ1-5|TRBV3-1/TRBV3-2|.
TGTGCCAGCAGCCAAGGGACAGCTTATCAGCCCCAGCATTTT
CASSQGTAYQPQHF
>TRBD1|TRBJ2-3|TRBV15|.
TGTGCCACCAGCAGAGACCGTTGGACAGGGGGCGCGGATACGCAGTATTTT
CATSRDRWTGGADTQYF
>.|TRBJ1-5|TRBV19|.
TGTGCCAGTACCATGGGGGGGGCCGATCAGCCCCAGCATTTT
CASTMGGADQPQHF
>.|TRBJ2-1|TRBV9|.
TGTGCCAGCAGCGTAGAGGCCTTTATTGGAAGGGGTGAGCAGTTCTTC
CASSVEAFIGRGEQFF